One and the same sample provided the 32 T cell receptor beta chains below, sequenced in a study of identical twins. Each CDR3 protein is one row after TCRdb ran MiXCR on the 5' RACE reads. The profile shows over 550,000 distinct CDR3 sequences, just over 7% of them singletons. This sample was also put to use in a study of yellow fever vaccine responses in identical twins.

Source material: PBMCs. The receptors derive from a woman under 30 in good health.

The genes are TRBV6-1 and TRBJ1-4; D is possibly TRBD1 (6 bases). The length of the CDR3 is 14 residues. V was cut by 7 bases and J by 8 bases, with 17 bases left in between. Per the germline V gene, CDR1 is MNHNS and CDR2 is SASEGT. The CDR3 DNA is TGTGCCAGCACCCACACAGGGATCCAAGAAAAACTGTTTTTT. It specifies CASTHTGIQEKLFF.

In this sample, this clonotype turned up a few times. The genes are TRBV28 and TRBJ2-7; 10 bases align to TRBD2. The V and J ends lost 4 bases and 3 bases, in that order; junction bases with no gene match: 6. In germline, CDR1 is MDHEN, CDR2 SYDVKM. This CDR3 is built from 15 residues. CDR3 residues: CASSSPLAGDYEQYF. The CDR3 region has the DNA TGTGCCAGCAGTTCCCCGCTAGCGGGGGACTACGAGCAGTACTTC.

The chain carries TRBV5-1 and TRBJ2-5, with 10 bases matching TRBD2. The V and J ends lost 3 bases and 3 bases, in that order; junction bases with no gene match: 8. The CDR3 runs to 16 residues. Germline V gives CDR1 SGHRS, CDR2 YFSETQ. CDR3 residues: CASSSYLTSGEETQYF. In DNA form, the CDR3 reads TGCGCCAGCAGCTCCTACCTTACTAGCGGGGAAGAGACCCAGTACTTC.

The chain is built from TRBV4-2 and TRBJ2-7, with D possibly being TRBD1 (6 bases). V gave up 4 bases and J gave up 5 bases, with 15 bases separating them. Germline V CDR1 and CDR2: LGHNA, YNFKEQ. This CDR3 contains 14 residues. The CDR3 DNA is TGTGCCAGCAGCCCGGAGACAGGTATCGACGAGCAGTACTTC. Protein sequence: CASSPETGIDEQYF.

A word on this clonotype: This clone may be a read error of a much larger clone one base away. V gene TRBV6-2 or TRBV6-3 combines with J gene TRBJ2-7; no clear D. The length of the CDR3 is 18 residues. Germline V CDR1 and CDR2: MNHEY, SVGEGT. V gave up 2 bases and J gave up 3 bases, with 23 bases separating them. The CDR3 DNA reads TGTGCCAGCAGTTACCCGAGGACCTACCCCCAGGTTTTCTACGAGCAGTACGTC. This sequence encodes CASSYPRTYPQVFYEQYV.

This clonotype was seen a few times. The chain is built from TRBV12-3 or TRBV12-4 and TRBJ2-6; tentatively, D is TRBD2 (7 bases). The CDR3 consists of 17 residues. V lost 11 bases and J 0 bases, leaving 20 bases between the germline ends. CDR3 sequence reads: CAVLPGGRLSGANVLTF. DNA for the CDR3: TGTGCCGTCCTACCGGGGGGCAGACTCTCTGGGGCCAACGTCCTGACTTTC.

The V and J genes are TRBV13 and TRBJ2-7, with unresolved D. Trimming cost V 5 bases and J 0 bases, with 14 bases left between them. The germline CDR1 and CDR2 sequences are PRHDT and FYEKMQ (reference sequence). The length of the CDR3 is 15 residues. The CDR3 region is CASSPGRLRSYEQYF. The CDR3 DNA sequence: TGTGCCAGCAGCCCTGGACGGTTACGCTCCTACGAGCAGTACTTC.

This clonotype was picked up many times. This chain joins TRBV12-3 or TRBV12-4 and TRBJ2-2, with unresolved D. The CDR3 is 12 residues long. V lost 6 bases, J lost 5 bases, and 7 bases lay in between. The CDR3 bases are TGTGCCAGCAGAGAGTTAACCGGGGAGCTGTTTTTT. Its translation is CASRELTGELFF.

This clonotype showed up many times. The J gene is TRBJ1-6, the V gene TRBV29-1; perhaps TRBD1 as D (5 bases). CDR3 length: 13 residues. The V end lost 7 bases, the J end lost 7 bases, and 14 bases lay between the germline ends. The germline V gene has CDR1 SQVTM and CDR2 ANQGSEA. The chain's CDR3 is CSANLGGNSPLHF. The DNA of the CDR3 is TGCAGCGCCAATCTGGGGGGGAATTCACCCCTCCACTTT. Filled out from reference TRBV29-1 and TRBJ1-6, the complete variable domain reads SAVISQKPSRDICQRGTSLTIQCQVDSQVTMMFWYRQQPGQSLTLIATANQGSEATYESGFVIDKFPISRPNLTFSTLTVSNMSPEDSSIYLCSANLGGNSPLHFGNGTRLTVT.

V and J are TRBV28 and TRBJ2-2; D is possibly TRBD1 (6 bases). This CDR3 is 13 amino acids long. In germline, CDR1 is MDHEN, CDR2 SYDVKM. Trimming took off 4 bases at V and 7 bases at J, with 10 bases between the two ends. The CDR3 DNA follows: TGTGCCAGCAGTTACAGGGTCGACGGGGAGCTGTTTTTT. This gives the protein CASSYRVDGELFF.

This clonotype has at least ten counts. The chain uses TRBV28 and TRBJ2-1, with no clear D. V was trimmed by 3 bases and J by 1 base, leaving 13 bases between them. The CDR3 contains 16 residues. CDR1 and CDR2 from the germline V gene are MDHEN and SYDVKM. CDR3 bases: TGTGCCAGCAGTTTGGGGATCGGTCGGTCCTACAATGAGCAGTTCTTC. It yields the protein CASSLGIGRSYNEQFF.

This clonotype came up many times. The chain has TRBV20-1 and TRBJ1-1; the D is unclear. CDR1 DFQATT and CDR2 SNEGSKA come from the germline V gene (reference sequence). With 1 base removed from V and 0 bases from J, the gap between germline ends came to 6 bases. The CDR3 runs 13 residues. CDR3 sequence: CSARGTVNTEAFF. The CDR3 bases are TGCAGTGCTAGAGGGACCGTGAACACTGAAGCTTTCTTT.

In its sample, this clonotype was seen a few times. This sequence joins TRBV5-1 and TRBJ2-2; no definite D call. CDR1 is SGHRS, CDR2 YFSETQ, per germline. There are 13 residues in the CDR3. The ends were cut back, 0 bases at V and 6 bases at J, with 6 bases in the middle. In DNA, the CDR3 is TGCGCCAGCAGCTTGGCGGCACCCGGGGAGCTGTTTTTT. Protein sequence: CASSLAAPGELFF.

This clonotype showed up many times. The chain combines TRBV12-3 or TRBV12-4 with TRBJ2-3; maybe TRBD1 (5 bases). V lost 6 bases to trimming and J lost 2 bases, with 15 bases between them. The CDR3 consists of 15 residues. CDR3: CASSFPRGITDTQYF. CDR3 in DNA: TGTGCCAGCAGCTTTCCTAGGGGAATCACAGATACGCAGTATTTT.

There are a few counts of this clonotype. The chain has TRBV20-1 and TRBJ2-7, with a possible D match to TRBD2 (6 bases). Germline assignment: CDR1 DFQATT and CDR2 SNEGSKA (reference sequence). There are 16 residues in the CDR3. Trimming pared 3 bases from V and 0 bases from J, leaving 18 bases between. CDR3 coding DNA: TGCAGTGCTAGGGGCGATAGCGGAACATACTCCTACGAGCAGTACTTC. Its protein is CSARGDSGTYSYEQYF.

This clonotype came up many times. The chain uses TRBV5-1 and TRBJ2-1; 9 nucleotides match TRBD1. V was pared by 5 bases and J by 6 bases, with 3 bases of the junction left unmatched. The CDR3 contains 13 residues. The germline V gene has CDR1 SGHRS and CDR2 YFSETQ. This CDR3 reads CASRGTGSNEQFF. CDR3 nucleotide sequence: TGCGCCAGCAGAGGGACAGGGAGCAATGAGCAGTTCTTC.

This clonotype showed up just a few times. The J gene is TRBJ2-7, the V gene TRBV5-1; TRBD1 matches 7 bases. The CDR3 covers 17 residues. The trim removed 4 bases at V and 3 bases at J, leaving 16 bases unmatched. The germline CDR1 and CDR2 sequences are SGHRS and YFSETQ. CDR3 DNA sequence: TGCGCCAGCAGCCCGAGGGACAGCCCGACCCCACACTACGAGCAGTACTTC. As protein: CASSPRDSPTPHYEQYF.

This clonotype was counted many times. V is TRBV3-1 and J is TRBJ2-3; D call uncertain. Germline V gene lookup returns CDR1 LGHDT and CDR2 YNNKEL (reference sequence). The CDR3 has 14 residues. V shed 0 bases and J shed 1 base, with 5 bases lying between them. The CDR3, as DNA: TGTGCCAGCAGCCAAGATACAGGCACAGATACGCAGTATTTT. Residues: CASSQDTGTDTQYF.

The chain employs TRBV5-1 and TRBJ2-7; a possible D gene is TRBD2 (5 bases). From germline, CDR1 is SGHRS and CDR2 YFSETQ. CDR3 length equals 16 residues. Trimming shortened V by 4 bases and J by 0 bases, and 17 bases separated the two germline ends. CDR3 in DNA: TGCGCCAGCAGCCCGCGGTGGAGGCGCGGCTCCTACGAGCAGTACTTC. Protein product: CASSPRWRRGSYEQYF. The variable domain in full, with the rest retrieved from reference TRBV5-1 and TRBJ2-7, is KAGVTQTPRYLIKTRGQQVTLSCSPISGHRSVSWYQQTPGQGLQFLFEYFSETQRNKGNFPGRFSGRQFSNSRSEMNVSTLELGDSALYLCASSPRWRRGSYEQYFGPGTRLTVT.

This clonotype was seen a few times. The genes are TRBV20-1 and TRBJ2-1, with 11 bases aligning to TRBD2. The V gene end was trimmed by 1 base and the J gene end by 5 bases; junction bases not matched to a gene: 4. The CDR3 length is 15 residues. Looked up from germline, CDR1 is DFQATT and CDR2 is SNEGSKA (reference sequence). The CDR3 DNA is TGCAGTGCTAGAGGGACTAGCGGGCGTCACAATGAGCAGTTCTTC. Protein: CSARGTSGRHNEQFF.

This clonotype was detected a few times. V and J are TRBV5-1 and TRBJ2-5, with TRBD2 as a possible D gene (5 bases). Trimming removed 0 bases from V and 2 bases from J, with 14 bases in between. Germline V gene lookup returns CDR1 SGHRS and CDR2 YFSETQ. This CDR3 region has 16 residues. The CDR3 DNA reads TGCGCCAGCAGCTTGGAACCCTCACGGGGTCAAGAGACCCAGTACTTC. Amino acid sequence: CASSLEPSRGQETQYF.

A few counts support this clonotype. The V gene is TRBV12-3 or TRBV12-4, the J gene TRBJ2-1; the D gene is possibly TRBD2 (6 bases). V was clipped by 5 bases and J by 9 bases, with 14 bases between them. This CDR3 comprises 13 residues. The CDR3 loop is CASSPGLPIEQFF. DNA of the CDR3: TGTGCCAGCAGTCCCGGACTACCAATTGAGCAGTTCTTC.

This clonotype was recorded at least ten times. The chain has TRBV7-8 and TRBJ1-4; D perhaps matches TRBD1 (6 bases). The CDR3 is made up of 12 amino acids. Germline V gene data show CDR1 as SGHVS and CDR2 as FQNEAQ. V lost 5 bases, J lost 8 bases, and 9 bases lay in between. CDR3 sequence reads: CASSKQGEKLFF. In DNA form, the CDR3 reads TGTGCCAGCAGCAAGCAGGGGGAAAAACTGTTTTTT.

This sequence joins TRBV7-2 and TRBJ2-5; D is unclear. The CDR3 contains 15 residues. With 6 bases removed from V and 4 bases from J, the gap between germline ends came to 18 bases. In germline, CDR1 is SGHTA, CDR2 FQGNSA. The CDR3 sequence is CASSSLHSPAETQYF. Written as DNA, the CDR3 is TGTGCCAGCAGTTCCCTCCACAGCCCGGCAGAGACCCAGTACTTC.

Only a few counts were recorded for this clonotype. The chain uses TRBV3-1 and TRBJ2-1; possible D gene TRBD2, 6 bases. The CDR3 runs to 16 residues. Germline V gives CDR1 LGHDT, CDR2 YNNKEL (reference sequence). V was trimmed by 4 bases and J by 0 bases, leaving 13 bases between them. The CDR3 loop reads CASSRGLVSSYNEQFF. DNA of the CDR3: TGTGCCAGCAGCCGGGGACTCGTTAGCTCCTACAATGAGCAGTTCTTC.

DNA of the CDR3: TGCGCCAGCAGCTTGGGGGCCCACGGGGATACGCAGTATTTT. It yields the protein CASSLGAHGDTQYF. The chain is built from TRBV5-1 and TRBJ2-3; D gene unclear. The CDR3 extends over 14 amino acids. The V gene lost 0 bases and the J gene lost 6 bases, with 11 bases spanning the gap. Germline CDR1 SGHRS, CDR2 YFSETQ.

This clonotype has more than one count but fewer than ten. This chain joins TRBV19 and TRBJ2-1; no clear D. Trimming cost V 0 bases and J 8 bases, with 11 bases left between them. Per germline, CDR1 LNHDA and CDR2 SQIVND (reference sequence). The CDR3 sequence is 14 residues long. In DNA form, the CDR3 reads TGTGCCAGTAGTATAGATTCTGGGTCGTATGAGCAGTTCTTC. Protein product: CASSIDSGSYEQFF.

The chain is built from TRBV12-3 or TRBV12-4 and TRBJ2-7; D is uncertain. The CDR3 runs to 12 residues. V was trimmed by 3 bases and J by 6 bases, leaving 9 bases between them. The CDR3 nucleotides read TGTGCCAGCAGTTTCGGAAAAGCCGAGCAGTACTTC. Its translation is CASSFGKAEQYF.

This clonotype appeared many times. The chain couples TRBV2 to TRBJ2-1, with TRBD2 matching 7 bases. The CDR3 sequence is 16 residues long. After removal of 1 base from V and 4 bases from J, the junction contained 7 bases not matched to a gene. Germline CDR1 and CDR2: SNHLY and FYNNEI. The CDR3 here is CASSEVRLAVYNEQFF. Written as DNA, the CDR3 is TGTGCCAGCAGTGAAGTACGACTAGCAGTTTACAATGAGCAGTTCTTC.

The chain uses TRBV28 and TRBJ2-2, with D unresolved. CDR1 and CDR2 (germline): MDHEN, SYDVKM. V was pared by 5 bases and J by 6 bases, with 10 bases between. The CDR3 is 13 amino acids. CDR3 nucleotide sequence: TGTGCCAGCAGTCCTGTATTCGCCGGGGAGCTGTTTTTT. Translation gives CASSPVFAGELFF.

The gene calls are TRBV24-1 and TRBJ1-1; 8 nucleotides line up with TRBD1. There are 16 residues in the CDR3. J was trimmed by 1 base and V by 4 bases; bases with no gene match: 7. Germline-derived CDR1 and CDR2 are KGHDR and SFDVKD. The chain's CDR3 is CATSDSGTGQNTEAFF. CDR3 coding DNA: TGTGCCACCAGTGACTCCGGGACAGGCCAGAACACTGAAGCTTTCTTT.

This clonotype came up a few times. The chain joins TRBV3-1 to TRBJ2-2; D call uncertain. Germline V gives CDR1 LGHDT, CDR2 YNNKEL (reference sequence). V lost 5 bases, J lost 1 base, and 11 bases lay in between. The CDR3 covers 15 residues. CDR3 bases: TGTGCCAGCAGCTCCGGCGCAGGGAACACCGGGGAGCTGTTTTTT. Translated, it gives CASSSGAGNTGELFF.